This T cell receptor (beta chain) was captured by sequencing in a study of blood T cell repertoires in COVID-19. There are 14 residues in the CDR3. The V gene's germline CDR1 is SQVTM and CDR2 ANQGSEA. Trimming took off 5 bases at V and 0 bases at J, with 13 bases between the two ends. Only in-frame clones appear in the TCRdb table, and some are missing; sequencing was by immunoSEQ multiplex PCR. The data contain 200,000 to 300,000 clones, more than 75% of them singletons. The V call is TRBV29-1, the J call TRBJ2-5; D perhaps matches TRBD2 (5 bases). Sequencing was done on a sample of peripheral blood. The TCR was taken from a woman in her 50s with acute or convalescent COVID-19. The CDR3 region has the DNA TGCAGCGTTCGAGGTTGGAGGAACCAAGAGACCCAGTACTTC. Encoded protein: CSVRGWRNQETQYF.